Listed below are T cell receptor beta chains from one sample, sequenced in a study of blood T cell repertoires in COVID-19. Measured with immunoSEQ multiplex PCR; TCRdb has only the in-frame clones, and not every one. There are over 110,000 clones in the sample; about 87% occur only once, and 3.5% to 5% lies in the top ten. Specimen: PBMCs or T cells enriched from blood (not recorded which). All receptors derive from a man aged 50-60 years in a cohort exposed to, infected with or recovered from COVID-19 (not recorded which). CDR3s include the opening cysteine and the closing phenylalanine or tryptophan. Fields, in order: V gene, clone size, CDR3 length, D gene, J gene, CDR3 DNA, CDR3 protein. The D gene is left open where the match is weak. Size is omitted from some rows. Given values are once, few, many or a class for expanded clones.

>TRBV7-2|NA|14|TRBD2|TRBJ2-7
TGTGCCAGCAGCTTAAGACTAGCGGGTTACGAGCAGTACTTC
CASSLRLAGYEQYF
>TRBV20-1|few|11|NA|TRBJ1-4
TGCAGTGCTGGAAGGGGGGGAAAACTGTTTTTT
CSAGRGGKLFF
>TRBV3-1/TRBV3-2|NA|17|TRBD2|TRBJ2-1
TGTGCCAGCAGCGTCTTACTAGCGTTGAGCTCCTACAATGAGCAGTTCTTC
CASSVLLALSSYNEQFF
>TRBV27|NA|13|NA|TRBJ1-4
TGTGCCAGCAGCCTAAGTGGGGGGGAAAAACTGTTTTTT
CASSLSGGEKLFF
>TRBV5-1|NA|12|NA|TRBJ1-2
TGCGCCAGCAGCCCGCAGGGTTATGGCTACACCTTC
CASSPQGYGYTF
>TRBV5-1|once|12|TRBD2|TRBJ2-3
TGCGCCAGCAGTCCGGGGGGAGATACGCAGTATTTT
CASSPGGDTQYF
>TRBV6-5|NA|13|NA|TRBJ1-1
TGTGCCAGCAGTTTACTCCCGGAGACTGAAGCTTTCTTT
CASSLLPETEAFF
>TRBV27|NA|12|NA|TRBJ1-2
TGTGCCAGCGGGGGGAATAACTATGGCTACACCTTC
CASGGNNYGYTF
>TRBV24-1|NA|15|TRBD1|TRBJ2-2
TGTGCCACCGGTACCGGGACAGGGATATCCGGGGAGCTGTTTTTT
CATGTGTGISGELFF
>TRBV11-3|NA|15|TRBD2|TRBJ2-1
TGTGCCAGCAGCTACGGACTAGCCGAGTACAATGAGCAGTTCTTC
CASSYGLAEYNEQFF
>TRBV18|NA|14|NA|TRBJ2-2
TGTGCCAGCTCACTGACAGATCTCCCCGGGGAGCTGTTTTTT
CASSLTDLPGELFF
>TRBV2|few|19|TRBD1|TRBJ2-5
TGTGCCAGCAGTGGGGGACGTCTGACAGGGGGCTTAGCATTAGAGACCCAGTACTTC
CASSGGRLTGGLALETQYF
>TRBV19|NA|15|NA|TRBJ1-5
TGTGCCCGCGGTGGGGGGGGGCAGGTCAATCAGCCCCAGCATTTT
CARGGGGQVNQPQHF
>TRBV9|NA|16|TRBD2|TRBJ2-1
TGTGCCAGCAGCGGAATGGGGCTAGCGGCATACAATGAGCAGTTCTTC
CASSGMGLAAYNEQFF
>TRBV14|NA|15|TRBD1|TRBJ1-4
TGTGCCAGCAGCCAACAAGGGACAGGGGGTGAAAAACTGTTTTTT
CASSQQGTGGEKLFF
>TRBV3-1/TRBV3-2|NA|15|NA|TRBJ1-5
TGTGCCAGCAGCCAAGCGGGCACAGGCTATCAGCCCCAGCATTTT
CASSQAGTGYQPQHF
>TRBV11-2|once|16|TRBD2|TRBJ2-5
TGTGCCAGCAGCTTTAGCGGGAGGGGTTCGAAAGAGACCCAGTACTTC
CASSFSGRGSKETQYF
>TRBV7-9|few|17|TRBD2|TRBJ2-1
TGTGCCAGCAGCCAAGCCGGGGGACTAGCGGGGTACAATGAGCAGTTCTTC
CASSQAGGLAGYNEQFF
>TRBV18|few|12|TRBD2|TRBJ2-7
TGTGCCAGCTCCCCGACTAGCGTCGAGCAGTACTTC
CASSPTSVEQYF
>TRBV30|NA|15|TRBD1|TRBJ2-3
TGTGCCTGGACCCCTGGACAGGGGGGCACAGATACGCAGTATTTT
CAWTPGQGGTDTQYF
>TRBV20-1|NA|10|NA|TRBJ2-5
TGCAGTGCTAGACGAGAGACCCAGTACTTC
CSARRETQYF
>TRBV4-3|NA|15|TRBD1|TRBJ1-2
TGCGCCAGCAGCCAAACCGGGACAGCGAACTATGGCTACACCTTC
CASSQTGTANYGYTF
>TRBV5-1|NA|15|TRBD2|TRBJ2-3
TGCGCCAGCAGCTTAGCGGGAGCCAGCACAGATACGCAGTATTTT
CASSLAGASTDTQYF
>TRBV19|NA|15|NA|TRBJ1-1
TGTGCCAGTAGTGCTTCAATGCGGGTGAACACTGAAGCTTTCTTT
CASSASMRVNTEAFF
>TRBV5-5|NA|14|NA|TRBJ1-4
TGTGCCAGCAGCTTGGTGGGGGGGAGAGAAAAACTGTTTTTT
CASSLVGGREKLFF
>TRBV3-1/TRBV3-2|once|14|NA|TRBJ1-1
TGTGCCAGCAGCCTGGGACATATGAACACTGAAGCTTTCTTT
CASSLGHMNTEAFF
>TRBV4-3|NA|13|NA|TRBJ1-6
TGCGCCAGCAGCTACGGCGGTGTGTCGCCCCTCCACTTT
CASSYGGVSPLHF
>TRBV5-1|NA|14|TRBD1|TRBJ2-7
TGCGCCAGCCACCTGACAGGGGGCTCCTACGAGCAGTACTTC
CASHLTGGSYEQYF
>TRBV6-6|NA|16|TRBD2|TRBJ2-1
TGTGCCAGCAGTTACTCGGTGGCTAGCGGGACAAATGAGCAGTTCTTC
CASSYSVASGTNEQFF
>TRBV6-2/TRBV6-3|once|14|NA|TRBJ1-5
TGTGCCAGCAGTTATCCCGGGGGTAATCAGCCCCAGCATTTT
CASSYPGGNQPQHF
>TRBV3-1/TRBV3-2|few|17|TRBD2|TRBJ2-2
TGTGCCAGCAGCCAAGCCGGGACGGGAGGACGCACCGGGGAGCTGTTTTTT
CASSQAGTGGRTGELFF